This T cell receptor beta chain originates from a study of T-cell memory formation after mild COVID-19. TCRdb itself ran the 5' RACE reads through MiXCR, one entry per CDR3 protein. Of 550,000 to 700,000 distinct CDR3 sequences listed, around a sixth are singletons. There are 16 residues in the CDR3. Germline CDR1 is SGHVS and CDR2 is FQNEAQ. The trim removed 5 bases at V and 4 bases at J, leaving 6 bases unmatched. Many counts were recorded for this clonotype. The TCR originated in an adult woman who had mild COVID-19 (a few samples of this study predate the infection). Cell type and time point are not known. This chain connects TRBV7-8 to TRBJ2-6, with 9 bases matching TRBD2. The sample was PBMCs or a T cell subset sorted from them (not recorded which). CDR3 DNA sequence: TGTGCCAGCAGCATTAGCGGGGGTTTAGGGGCCAACGTCCTGACTTTC. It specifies CASSISGGLGANVLTF.